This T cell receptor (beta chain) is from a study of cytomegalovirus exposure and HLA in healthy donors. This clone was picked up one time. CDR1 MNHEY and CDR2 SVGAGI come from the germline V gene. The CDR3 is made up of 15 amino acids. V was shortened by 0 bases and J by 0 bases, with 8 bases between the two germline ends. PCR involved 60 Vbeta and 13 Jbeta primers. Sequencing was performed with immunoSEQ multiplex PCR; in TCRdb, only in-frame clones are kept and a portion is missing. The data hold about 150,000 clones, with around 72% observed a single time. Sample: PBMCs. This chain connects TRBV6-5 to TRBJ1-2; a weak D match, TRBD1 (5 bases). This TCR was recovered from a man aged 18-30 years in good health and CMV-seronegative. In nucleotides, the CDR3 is TGTGCCAGCAGTTACTCGACAGCCTCTAACTATGGCTACACCTTC. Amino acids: CASSYSTASNYGYTF.